This TCR beta chain stems from a study of HIV-infected patients and healthy controls. Study as a whole: Total CDR3 counts per chain did not differ significantly between patients and controls.

This clonotype was seen many times. Antigen specificity is unknown. The germline V gene has CDR1 KGHDR and CDR2 SFDVKD. The germline V and J ends were trimmed by 4 bases and 5 bases, with 15 bases remaining between them. CDR3 length: 15 residues. Overall study findings and caveats: Compared with controls, mean Gini indices were significantly raised in HIV-infected repertoires, possibly indicating oligoclonality.

All unsorted peripheral T cells were captured because whole blood was used without fractionation. Reverse transcription used roughly 480 ng RNA and constant-region primers for alpha and beta. Each of the alpha and beta chains got its own library through chain-specific third strand synthesis with indices. A 5' RACE adapter with a random hexamer and the SP2 primer site was joined to cDNA. TCRdb processed the 5' RACE reads anew with MiXCR; each CDR3 protein has one entry. The sample carries about 7,600 distinct CDR3 sequences, about 9.1% recorded once. V usage is TRBV24-1 and J usage is TRBJ2-3; D possibly corresponds to TRBD2 (7 bases). This specimen consisted of blood, obtained before antiretroviral therapy. This TCR came from an adult with HIV infection. The CDR3 sequence is CATSEGRGAVDTQYF. CDR3 bases: TGTGCCACCAGTGAAGGCCGGGGGGCCGTAGATACGCAGTATTTT.